This T cell receptor (beta chain) was retrieved from a study of blood T cell repertoires in COVID-19. The overall study: Italy, Spain and the United States were the sources of the convalescent and acute COVID-19 samples. The analysed material was cDNA or gDNA that came from T cells, B-cell-depleted T cells, or PBMCs.

Germline loops: CDR1 MGHRA, CDR2 YSYEKL. CDR3 length: 14 amino acids. V shed 7 bases and J 4 bases; nucleotides not matched to a gene: 4. In the authors' workflow: Reference gene primer amplification yielded estimated nucleated cell counts. Profiling relied on immunoSEQ multiplex PCR, and the TCRdb table lists in-frame clones only, not all of them. From that table come the V and J calls and clone size; the DNA was used to work out D and trimming. This repertoire shows approximately 100,000 clones, about 90% found once; its top ten account for 15% to 20%. The chain combines TRBV4-1 with TRBJ1-1, with 12 bases lining up with TRBD1. The source material was peripheral blood. The TCR was taken from a man between 50 and 59 years old with acute or convalescent COVID-19. CDR3 nucleotides: TGCGCCAGCACTACGGGACAGGGGGCCACTGAAGCTTTCTTT. It encodes CASTTGQGATEAFF.